This T cell receptor beta chain was documented in a study of blood T cell repertoires in COVID-19 (dated by TCRdb to 2019 to 2021). Turning to the overall study: The collaborator samples originated in the United States, Italy and Spain and spanned the acute and convalescent phases of COVID-19. The prospective study material was composed of cDNA or gDNA derived from T cells, B-cell-depleted T cells, or PBMCs. The dataset comprised deeply sampled blood TCRbeta repertoires from subjects exposed to, actively infected with, or recovered from COVID-19. A freely available public database, intended as a resource for researchers studying the immune response to SARS-CoV-2, is where the repertoires were released. Samples came from the ongoing ImmuneRACE study (first 160 participants) plus 1,254 subjects from 6 global collaborators. Nearly every sample came with metadata listing a de-identified subject ID, COVID-19 status, age in years and sex. HLA class I and class II types, where available, came from metadata supplied by the sample provider rather than from assay-based typing.

The immunoSEQ Assay, a bias-controlled multiplex PCR, was used to amplify TCRbeta CDR3 regions from genomic DNA. Processing in the source paper ran as follows. The number of nucleated cells in each sample was estimated from the amplification of reference gene primers within the assay. Sequence reads were collapsed and filtered to measure the absolute abundance of every unique TCRbeta CDR3 rearrangement. Productive Simpson clonality was computed per sample as the square root of Simpson's diversity index over productive rearrangements. The table comes from immuneACCESS by way of TCRdb, which keeps in-frame sequences with V and J called. Part of the clones is missing from these tables; in studies checked, under half for an unresolved V gene and the rest for unknown reasons. V and J calls and clone size are copied from that table; D and trimming were computed from the DNA. In all, the sample holds fewer than 250,000 clones, and over 75% of those were seen once. 4.5% to 5.5% of the sample goes to the ten largest clones.

With respect to this clone: Which antigen it targets is not known. Per-base qualities were not stored, and no clone one base away is much larger.

Beyond this particular receptor, the publication reports: Clinical and demographic metadata were provided uncurated, with the amount varying by source and participant.

Each collaborating institution followed its own protocols to collect whole blood in K2EDTA tubes. Collaborator samples were shipped for TCRbeta analysis as frozen whole blood, isolated PBMCs, or DNA extracted from either sample type. V has 4 bases trimmed and J has 4 bases trimmed; junction bases matching no gene number 10. There are 17 amino acids in the CDR3, from cysteine to phenylalanine inclusive. The retained sequence is limited to the CDR3, 51 bases, with the frame set at the first base. CDR1 and CDR2 are read off the germline V gene (reference sequence) as LGHDT and YNNKEL. This sequence originates from a woman aged 40-49 years with acute or convalescent COVID-19. Sequencing input: peripheral blood. The chain employs TRBV3-1 (or the pseudogene TRBV3-2) and TRBJ2-1; 10 of the junction bases match TRBD2. The CDR3 sequence is CASSPLVGAGGYNEQFF. The nucleotides are TGTGCCAGCAGCCCACTAGTAGGAGCGGGGGGGTACAATGAGCAGTTCTTC.